The entry below describes one T cell receptor (beta chain). The assay was immunoSEQ multiplex PCR, and TCRdb's table has in-frame clones only and misses some. Its clone listing holds 31,000 or so clones. The data originate from a study of T cells in women clearing cervical HPV infection. As for the study in general: Case blood drawn at lesion detection; control blood after infection cleared.

The source is a woman between 18 and 69 years old with a cervical HPV16 infection that either progressed to CIN3+ or cleared (not recorded which). Input material: blood buffy coat.

The chain's CDR3 is CASSFGSQETQYF. The covered CDR3 bases are TGTGCCAGCAGTTTTGGCAGCCAAGAGACC. The rearrangement uses TRBV2 and TRBJ2-5; D is unclear. The read is 3 residues too short to cover the CDR3 end, so that end is filled in from the germline J gene. Trimming took off 5 bases at V and 1 base at J, with 8 bases between the two ends. In germline, CDR1 is SNHLY, CDR2 FYNNEI. The CDR3 is 13 residues long.